The 27 T cell receptor beta chains presented below share a single source sample, sequenced in a study of blood T cell repertoires in COVID-19. Sequenced by immunoSEQ multiplex PCR; TCRdb stores in-frame clones only, minus some. The sample shows a few hundred thousand clones, almost 90% of them seen only once. Sequenced input: peripheral blood. These receptors were obtained from a woman under 40 with COVID-19, enrolled during active disease.

In its sample, this clone was seen once. The chain recombines TRBV28 with TRBJ2-1; 7 bases line up with TRBD1. CDR1 and CDR2 (germline): MDHEN, SYDVKM. The CDR3 is 12 residues long. Unmatched junction bases numbered 5, after V lost 5 bases and J lost 10 bases. The CDR3 loop is CASSDRVLEQFF. CDR3 nucleotides: TGTGCCAGCAGTGACAGGGTTTTAGAGCAGTTCTTC.

V gene TRBV10-2 combines with J gene TRBJ2-1; 10 bases are a match to TRBD2. Trimming removed 3 bases from V and 6 bases from J; junction bases left unmatched: 14. The CDR3 is made up of 18 amino acids. Germline V lookup: CDR1 WSHSY, CDR2 SAAADI. CDR3 loop: CASSDPLRLAGTTNEQFF. The CDR3 DNA is TGCGCCAGCAGTGACCCCCTCAGACTAGCGGGTACAACCAATGAGCAGTTCTTC.

This clone has only one observation. V gene TRBV29-1 combines with J gene TRBJ1-2; 10 bases line up with TRBD1. Trimming cost V 5 bases and J 4 bases; bases outside gene matches: 10. The CDR3 consists of 15 residues. Looked up from germline, CDR1 is SQVTM and CDR2 is ANQGSEA. CDR3 in amino acids: CSVMGTGAKLYGYTF. The CDR3 region has the DNA TGCAGCGTTATGGGGACAGGGGCGAAACTCTATGGCTACACCTTC.

This sequence joins TRBV9 and TRBJ1-2; D call uncertain. This CDR3 contains 16 residues. Germline V CDR1 and CDR2: SGDLS, YYNGEE. Trimming took 4 bases from V and 7 from J, leaving 23 bases between them. The CDR3 DNA reads TGTGCCAGCAGCCCCCGGGCATGGAGGGAAGAGGGTGGCTACACCTTC. It yields the protein CASSPRAWREEGGYTF.

The CDR3 loop reads CASSLAGQPQETQYF. The CDR3 DNA reads TGTGCCAGCAGCTTAGCGGGACAGCCCCAAGAGACCCAGTACTTC. The rearrangement joins TRBV7-9 to TRBJ2-5; 7 bases are a match to TRBD1. Germline-derived CDR1 and CDR2 are SEHNR and FQNEAQ (reference sequence). The V gene end was trimmed by 0 bases and the J gene end by 1 base; junction bases not matched to a gene: 2. CDR3 length: 15 amino acids.

V is TRBV5-1 and J is TRBJ2-6; D remains unclear. V was cut by 0 bases and J by 3 bases, with 13 bases left in between. This CDR3 has 17 amino acids. CDR1 is SGHRS and CDR2 is YFSETQ in the germline V gene. The CDR3 loop reads CASSLGAGLVGANVLTF. CDR3 nucleotides: TGCGCCAGCAGCTTGGGTGCAGGCTTGGTTGGGGCCAACGTCCTGACTTTC.

This chain links TRBV14 with TRBJ1-5; no clear D. The CDR3 loop spans 13 amino acids. The ends were cut back, 3 bases at V and 9 bases at J, with 12 bases in the middle. In germline, CDR1 is SGHDN, CDR2 FVKESK. CDR3 sequence: CASSQGGWAPQHF. The CDR3 DNA reads TGTGCCAGCAGCCAGGGAGGTTGGGCGCCCCAGCATTTT.

The chain combines TRBV5-4 with TRBJ1-2, with 8 nucleotides matching TRBD1. The V gene end was trimmed by 2 bases and the J gene end by 8 bases; junction bases not matched to a gene: 2. Germline values: CDR1 SGHNT, CDR2 YYREEE (reference sequence). The CDR3 is 12 amino acids. CDR3 loop: CASSLQGVGYTF. DNA for the CDR3: TGTGCCAGCAGCTTACAGGGGGTCGGCTACACCTTC. Together with reference TRBV5-4 and TRBJ1-2, the CDR3 gives the full variable domain: ETGVTQSPTHLIKTRGQQVTLRCSSQSGHNTVSWYQQALGQGPQFIFQYYREEENGRGNFPPRFSGLQFPNYSSELNVNALELDDSALYLCASSLQGVGYTFGSGTRLTVV.

This chain links TRBV3-1 (or the pseudogene TRBV3-2) with TRBJ2-5; D may be TRBD1 (6 bases). The length of the CDR3 is 16 residues. Germline V CDR1 and CDR2: LGHDT, YNNKEL (reference sequence). Trimming pared 2 bases from V and 1 base from J, leaving 14 bases between. The CDR3 DNA sequence: TGTGCCAGCAGCCAATGGGGGACATGGGGCCAAGAGACCCAGTACTTC. Protein: CASSQWGTWGQETQYF.

The chain couples TRBV28 to TRBJ1-3; 7 bases fit TRBD1. The germline V gene has CDR1 MDHEN and CDR2 SYDVKM. The CDR3 is 15 amino acids. J was trimmed by 0 bases and V by 5 bases; bases with no gene match: 4. The CDR3 sequence is CASSDRALSGNTIYF. The DNA for the CDR3 is TGTGCCAGCAGTGACAGGGCACTCTCTGGAAACACCATATATTTT.

This clone was seen a handful of times. The rearrangement uses TRBV2 and TRBJ1-2; D might be TRBD1 (6 bases). V was pared by 9 bases and J by 8 bases, with 16 bases between. This CDR3 contains 12 residues. The V gene's germline CDR1 is SNHLY and CDR2 FYNNEI. The CDR3 region is CASLRQDRGYTF. The CDR3 bases are TGTGCCAGTTTGCGACAGGATCGCGGCTACACCTTC.

V and J are TRBV5-1 and TRBJ1-2; TRBD1 matches at 9 bases. The CDR3 sequence is 14 residues long. Per germline, CDR1 SGHRS and CDR2 YFSETQ. The V gene end was trimmed by 4 bases and the J gene end by 5 bases; junction bases not matched to a gene: 6. The CDR3 reads CASSPWDREYGYTF. The CDR3 DNA follows: TGCGCCAGCAGCCCATGGGACAGGGAGTATGGCTACACCTTC.

The chain joins TRBV7-2 to TRBJ2-7, with D perhaps TRBD1 (6 bases). The CDR3 contains 14 residues. The germline V and J ends were trimmed by 5 bases and 0 bases, with 11 bases remaining between them. CDR1 and CDR2 from the germline V gene are SGHTA and FQGNSA. CDR3 region: CASSPGQISYEQYF. CDR3 sequence (DNA): TGTGCCAGCAGCCCCGGACAGATCTCCTACGAGCAGTACTTC.

The gene calls are TRBV21-1 and TRBJ1-2. TRBV21-1 is a documented pseudogene. The CDR3 extends over 13 amino acids. CDR3 loop: CATRGRGLYGYTF. The CDR3 region has the DNA TGTGCCACCAGGGGTCGGGGGTTGTATGGCTACACCTTC.

J is TRBJ2-7 and V is TRBV5-1; 7 positions match TRBD1. The CDR3 consists of 15 residues. From germline, CDR1 is SGHRS and CDR2 YFSETQ. The V segment lost 4 bases and the J segment 5 bases; nucleotides outside the gene matches: 12. CDR3 bases: TGCGCCAGCAGCCAGGGACGTCAGGGGGTTCACGAGCAGTACTTC. Translated, it gives CASSQGRQGVHEQYF.

J is TRBJ2-5 and V is TRBV6-5; D possibly corresponds to TRBD1 (5 bases). Between the trimmed V and J ends, which lost 6 bases and 3 bases, there was a span of 14 bases. This CDR3 has 14 amino acids. Germline values: CDR1 MNHEY, CDR2 SVGAGI. Written as DNA, the CDR3 is TGTGCCAGCAGCAGGACACTGAGAGAAGAGACCCAGTACTTC. Its protein is CASSRTLREETQYF.

CDR3 protein: CASRLRDPGYNEQFF. CDR3 coding DNA: TGTGCCAGCAGGCTCCGGGATCCCGGCTACAATGAGCAGTTCTTC. The rearrangement joins TRBV2 to TRBJ2-1; D perhaps matches TRBD2 (5 bases). Germline V gene lookup returns CDR1 SNHLY and CDR2 FYNNEI. This CDR3 region has 15 residues. V gave up 6 bases and J gave up 3 bases, with 15 bases separating them.

The chain has TRBV5-1 and TRBJ2-2, with D perhaps TRBD1 (5 bases). The CDR3 loop spans 15 amino acids. The V end was cut by 2 bases, the J end by 2 bases, with 10 bases between. Germline values: CDR1 SGHRS, CDR2 YFSETQ. The CDR3 region is CASSFGWGNTGELFF. CDR3 DNA: TGCGCCAGCAGCTTCGGCTGGGGCAACACCGGGGAGCTGTTTTTT. Full variable domain (missing parts from reference TRBV5-1 and TRBJ2-2): KAGVTQTPRYLIKTRGQQVTLSCSPISGHRSVSWYQQTPGQGLQFLFEYFSETQRNKGNFPGRFSGRQFSNSRSEMNVSTLELGDSALYLCASSFGWGNTGELFFGEGSRLTVL.

This chain connects TRBV6-6 to TRBJ1-5; D gene unclear. V was trimmed by 6 bases and J by 2 bases, leaving 11 bases between them. The CDR3 length is 14 residues. The germline V gene encodes CDR1 MNHNY and CDR2 SVGAGI (reference sequence). CDR3 bases: TGTGCCAGCAGGGAAGGCGGCGGCAATCAGCCCCAGCATTTT. Protein: CASREGGGNQPQHF.

This rearrangement joins TRBV7-2 to TRBJ2-5; 8 bases agree with TRBD2. The CDR3 consists of 14 residues. Germline CDR1 SGHTA, CDR2 FQGNSA. J was trimmed by 6 bases and V by 4 bases; bases with no gene match: 7. CDR3 residues: CASSSPGGHKTQYF. Written as DNA, the CDR3 is TGTGCCAGCAGCTCCCCGGGGGGGCATAAGACCCAGTACTTC.

The chain employs TRBV30 and TRBJ2-7; D gene unclear. This CDR3 contains 14 residues. The germline gives CDR1 GTSNPN, CDR2 SVGIG (reference sequence). V was shortened by 2 bases and J by 3 bases, with 14 bases between the two germline ends. This CDR3 reads CAWSQVLSYYEQYF. DNA for the CDR3: TGTGCCTGGAGTCAGGTCCTATCTTACTACGAGCAGTACTTC.

The V gene is TRBV19, the J gene TRBJ1-2, with 8 positions matching TRBD1. The J segment lost 3 bases and the V segment lost 5 bases, leaving 5 bases of the junction unmatched. The CDR3 totals 14 residues. Germline CDR1 reads LNHDA; CDR2 reads SQIVND (reference sequence). CDR3 residues: CASSEQQGDYGYTF. Written as DNA, the CDR3 is TGTGCCAGTAGTGAACAACAGGGGGACTATGGCTACACCTTC.

This chain links TRBV5-1 with TRBJ1-1; weak D call: TRBD1 (6 bases). This CDR3 is built from 14 residues. V shed 5 bases and J shed 3 bases, with 14 bases lying between them. CDR1 is SGHRS and CDR2 is YFSETQ in the germline V gene. This CDR3 reads CASRTGGQDTEAFF. CDR3 nucleotide sequence: TGCGCCAGCAGGACAGGCGGGCAAGACACTGAAGCTTTCTTT.

The V call is TRBV18, the J call TRBJ2-2, with TRBD1 as a possible D gene (6 bases). Germline loops: CDR1 KGHSH, CDR2 LQKENI. Trimming shortened V by 3 bases and J by 4 bases, and 15 bases separated the two germline ends. The CDR3 is made up of 16 amino acids. Written as DNA, the CDR3 is TGTGCCAGCTCACCTTCCCAGGGGTCGGGCACCGGGGAGCTGTTTTTT. This translates into CASSPSQGSGTGELFF.

The gene calls are TRBV7-9 and TRBJ2-2, with D perhaps TRBD1 (6 bases). The CDR3 has 16 amino acids. Germline lookup yields CDR1 SEHNR and CDR2 FQNEAQ (reference sequence). Trimming cost V 2 bases and J 0 bases, with 10 bases left between them. The CDR3 protein is CASSLLGAPNTGELFF. The CDR3 DNA is TGTGCCAGCAGCTTATTGGGGGCACCGAACACCGGGGAGCTGTTTTTT. Full variable domain (outside the CDR3, taken from reference TRBV7-9 and TRBJ2-2): DTGVSQNPRHKITKRGQNVTFRCDPISEHNRLYWYRQTLGQGPEFLTYFQNEAQLEKSRLLSDRFSAERPKGSFSTLEIQRTEQGDSAMYLCASSLLGAPNTGELFFGEGSRLTVL.

As for this clone: The same CDR3 also results from other DNA sequences found in this sample. The chain employs TRBV28 and TRBJ1-1; TRBD1 might be the D (5 bases). The germline V and J ends were trimmed by 2 bases and 7 bases, with 11 bases remaining between them. In germline, CDR1 is MDHEN, CDR2 SYDVKM. CDR3 size: 13 residues. The CDR3 DNA is TGTGCCAGCAGTTTAAACAGGAGGGGTGAAGCTTTCTTT. Its translation is CASSLNRRGEAFF.

The genes are TRBV18 and TRBJ1-4, with D possibly matching TRBD1 (6 bases). Germline V gene sequence: CDR1 KGHSH, CDR2 LQKENI. The V end lost 4 bases, the J end lost 3 bases, and 12 bases lay between the germline ends. CDR3 size: 15 residues. CDR3: CASSQNRAANEKLFF. CDR3 DNA: TGTGCCAGCTCACAAAACAGGGCGGCTAATGAAAAACTGTTTTTT.